This T cell receptor beta chain was identified during a study of blood T cell repertoires in COVID-19 (dated by TCRdb to 2018 to 2021). Background on the whole study: The collaborator samples originated in the United States, Italy and Spain and spanned the acute and convalescent phases of COVID-19. The prospective study material was composed of cDNA or gDNA derived from T cells, B-cell-depleted T cells, or PBMCs. The dataset comprised deeply sampled blood TCRbeta repertoires from subjects exposed to, actively infected with, or recovered from COVID-19. The repertoires were released in a freely available public database intended as a resource for research on the immune response to SARS-CoV-2. Samples came from the ongoing ImmuneRACE study (first 160 participants) plus 1,254 subjects from 6 global collaborators. Sample metadata almost always included a de-identified subject ID, COVID-19 status, age in years and sex. Where available, HLA class I and class II types were obtained from metadata supplied by the sample provider rather than from assay-based typing.

Enrolling through a virtual design, the prospective study's participants ranged in age from roughly 18 to 90 years and lived across some 23 United States geographic areas. In the prospective study, participants were assigned to cohorts based on the clinical history participants reported in a screening survey and a study questionnaire. Each participant in the prospective study had whole blood, serum and a nasopharyngeal or oropharyngeal swab collected by mobile phlebotomists. Additional blood draws and questionnaires over an approximately two-month period could optionally be provided by prospective study participants. Blood samples from the prospective study were shipped frozen or at room temperature prior to DNA extraction. As encoded in the germline V gene, CDR1 is ENHRY while CDR2 is SYGVKD. The cysteine opens and the phenylalanine closes a CDR3 of 12 amino acids. The only DNA kept is the CDR3, 36 bases in frame from the first base. V loses 8 bases of germline sequence and J loses 2 bases, and the interval between the two ends is 9 bases.

The immunoSEQ Assay, a bias-controlled multiplex PCR, was used to amplify TCRbeta CDR3 regions from genomic DNA. From the authors' description of their analysis: Within the assay, amplification of reference gene primers was used to estimate how many nucleated cells each sample contained. Sequence reads were collapsed and filtered to measure the absolute abundance of every unique TCRbeta CDR3 rearrangement. For each sample, productive Simpson clonality was calculated by taking the square root of Simpson's diversity index across productive rearrangements. As stored in TCRdb, this immuneACCESS dataset retains in-frame rearrangements with V and J assigned. A fraction of the clones does not appear; measured against another copy, unresolved V genes explain less than half of the discrepancy, and the remainder lacks a known reason. That table furnishes V, J and clone size, whereas the DNA furnished D and trimming. This sample gives 200,000 to 300,000 clones in total; about 91% of them show up just once. The top ten clonotypes cover 2.5% of the sample.

In the case of this clone: Its antigen target is currently unknown. Base qualities were left out, and no much larger clone turns up one base away. In the same sample, other DNA sequences code for this CDR3.

Here is what the overall study found, with its caveats: The quantity of clinical and demographic metadata differed by source and by participant and was supplied without curation.

The receptor's source is a woman aged 40 to 50 with acute COVID-19. The chain employs TRBV10-3 and TRBJ1-1; no D gene is confidently identified. Specimen: PBMCs or T cells enriched from blood (not recorded which). The nucleotides are TGTGCCATCGGACGGGGTAACACTGAAGCTTTCTTT. This yields the protein CAIGRGNTEAFF.